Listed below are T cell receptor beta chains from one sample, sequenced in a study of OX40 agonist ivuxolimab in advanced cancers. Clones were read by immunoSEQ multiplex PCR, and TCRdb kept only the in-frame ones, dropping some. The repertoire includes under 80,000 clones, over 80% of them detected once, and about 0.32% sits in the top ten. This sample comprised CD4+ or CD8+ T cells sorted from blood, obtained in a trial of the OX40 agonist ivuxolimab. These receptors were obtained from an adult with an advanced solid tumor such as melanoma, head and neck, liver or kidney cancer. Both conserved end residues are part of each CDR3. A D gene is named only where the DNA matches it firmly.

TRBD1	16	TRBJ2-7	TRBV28	CASSSLGGQVSYEQYF	TGTGCCAGCAGCTCCCTTGGGGGACAGGTCTCCTACGAGCAGTACTTC
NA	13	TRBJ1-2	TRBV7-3	CASSPGREGGYTF	TGTGCCAGCAGCCCGGGCAGGGAGGGTGGCTACACCTTC
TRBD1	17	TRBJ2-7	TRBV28	CASSGTGEEREFYEQYF	TGTGCCAGCAGTGGGACAGGGGAGGAGCGGGAGTTCTACGAGCAGTACTTC
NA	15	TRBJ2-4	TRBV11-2	CASSSTGARKNIQYF	TGTGCCAGCAGCTCGACGGGGGCTAGAAAAAACATTCAGTACTTC
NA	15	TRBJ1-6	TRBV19	CASSISSQGYSPLHF	TGTGCCAGTAGTATATCTTCTCAGGGCTATTCACCCCTCCACTTT
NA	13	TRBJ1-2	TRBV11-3	CASSLYTDYGYTF	TGTGCCAGCAGCTTATACACAGACTATGGCTACACCTTC
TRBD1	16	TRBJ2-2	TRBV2	CASRSTGQGYTGELFF	TGTGCCAGCAGGTCCACGGGACAGGGGTACACCGGGGAGCTGTTTTTT
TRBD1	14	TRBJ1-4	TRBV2	CASTTTGGVEKLFF	TGTGCCAGCACCACGACAGGGGGCGTTGAAAAACTGTTTTTT
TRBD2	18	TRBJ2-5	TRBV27	CASSPEAGTSGLKETQYF	TGTGCCAGCAGCCCTGAAGCCGGGACTAGCGGATTAAAAGAGACCCAGTACTTC
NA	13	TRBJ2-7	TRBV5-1	CASSLQVDYEQYF	TGCGCCAGCAGCTTGCAGGTGGACTACGAGCAGTACTTC
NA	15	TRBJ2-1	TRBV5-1	CASSQSGVTYNEQFF	TGCGCCAGCAGCCAATCCGGGGTTACCTACAATGAGCAGTTCTTC
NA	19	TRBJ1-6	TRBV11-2	CASSLDGGAASSYNSPLHF	TGTGCCAGCAGCTTAGATGGTGGTGCAGCGAGCTCCTATAATTCACCCCTCCACTTT
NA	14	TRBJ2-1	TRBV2	CASSELAPADEQFF	TGTGCCAGCAGTGAGCTAGCGCCAGCCGATGAGCAGTTCTTC
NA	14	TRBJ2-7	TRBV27	CASSIDSRFYEQYF	TGTGCCAGCAGTATTGACAGCAGATTTTACGAGCAGTACTTC
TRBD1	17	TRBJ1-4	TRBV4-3	CASSQVGYRGTNEKLFF	TGCGCCAGCAGCCAAGTTGGCTACAGGGGGACTAATGAAAAACTGTTTTTT
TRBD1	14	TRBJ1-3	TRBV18	CASSPPDRANTIYF	TGTGCCAGCTCACCACCCGACAGGGCCAACACCATATATTTT
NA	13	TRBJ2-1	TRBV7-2	CASSLRSRGEQFF	TGTGCCAGCAGCTTACGCTCCCGGGGCGAGCAGTTCTTC
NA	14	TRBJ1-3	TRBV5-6	CASSLRGPGNTIYF	TGTGCCAGCAGCTTGCGGGGTCCCGGAAACACCATATATTTT
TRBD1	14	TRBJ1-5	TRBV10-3	CASGQSLSNQPQHF	TGCGCTTCGGGACAGTCTCTTAGCAATCAGCCCCAGCATTTT
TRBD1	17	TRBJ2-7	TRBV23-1	CASQRIKRTGHSYEQYF	TGCGCCAGCCAAAGAATCAAACGGACAGGACATTCCTACGAGCAGTACTTC
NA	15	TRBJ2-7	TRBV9	CASSPAGVLPYEQYF	TGTGCCAGCAGCCCCGCCGGGGTCCTCCCCTACGAGCAGTACTTC
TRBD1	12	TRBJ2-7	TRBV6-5	CASSSTGGEQYF	TGTGCCAGCAGCAGTACAGGGGGCGAGCAGTACTTC
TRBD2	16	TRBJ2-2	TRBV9	CASSGLAGGITGELFF	TGTGCCAGCAGCGGACTAGCGGGGGGGATCACCGGGGAGCTGTTTTTT
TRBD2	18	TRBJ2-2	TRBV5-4	CASSSPGLAPGKAGELFF	TGTGCCAGCAGCTCCCCCGGACTAGCTCCAGGTAAAGCCGGGGAGCTGTTTTTT
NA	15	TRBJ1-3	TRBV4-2	CASSQEITAGNTIYF	TGTGCCAGCAGCCAAGAAATAACAGCTGGAAACACCATATATTTT
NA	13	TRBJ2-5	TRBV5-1	CASSLYEKETQYF	TGCGCCAGCAGCTTGTACGAAAAGGAGACCCAGTACTTC
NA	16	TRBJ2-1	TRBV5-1	CASSLDTPGSYNEQFF	TGCGCCAGCAGCTTGGATACCCCTGGCTCCTACAATGAGCAGTTCTTC
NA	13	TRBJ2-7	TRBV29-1	CSVLLLNSYEQYF	TGCAGCGTTCTTCTACTAAACTCCTACGAGCAGTACTTC
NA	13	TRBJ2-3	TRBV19	CASRQGPTDTQYF	TGTGCCTCCAGGCAGGGGCCCACAGATACGCAGTATTTT
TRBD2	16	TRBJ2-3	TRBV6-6	CASSPSRGTGGDTQYF	TGTGCCAGCAGTCCCTCCCGTGGGACGGGAGGAGATACGCAGTATTTT